Listed here are 8 T cell receptor beta chains from one sample, sequenced in a study of CXCR3-negative and CXCR3-positive naive CD8 T cells. All TRB cDNA libraries came from 5' RACE performed with UMI labels. No DNA is given; TCRdb re-called the 5' RACE reads and lists each CDR3 protein once. This table holds 30,000 to 40,000 distinct CDR3 sequences. The sequencing sample was made of memory CD8+ T cells from blood. These receptor sequences come from a human donor in good health. Some clones in this sample may be carry-over from other donors' samples.

The V call is TRBV9, the J call TRBJ2-7; absent DNA, TCRdb's TRBD1 call cannot be checked. Germline assignment: CDR1 SGDLS and CDR2 YYNGEE. The CDR3 consists of 13 residues. The CDR3 region is CASSVVGAGEQYF.

The chain carries TRBV29-1 and TRBJ2-7; the D call from TCRdb, TRBD2, cannot be confirmed without DNA. The CDR3 is 15 residues long. The germline V gene has CDR1 SQVTM and CDR2 ANQGSEA. CDR3 protein: CSVDLPGGQAYEQYF.

Measured by frequency, this clonotype is medium-sized. The chain couples TRBV4-2 to TRBJ2-1; lacking DNA, the TRBD2 call made by TCRdb goes unchecked. The CDR3 runs to 17 residues. Germline V lookup: CDR1 LGHNA, CDR2 YNFKEQ. The CDR3 is CASSQEGGAGAYNEQFF.

This chain connects TRBV7-6 to TRBJ1-1; without DNA, the TCRdb call of TRBD1 cannot be checked. CDR1 and CDR2 (germline): SGHVS, FNYEAQ. This CDR3 has 15 residues. CDR3 region: CASSINWGVGTEAFF.

This chain uses TRBV12-3 or TRBV12-4 with TRBJ2-2. CDR3 length: 12 residues. CDR3 sequence reads: CASSFSPGELFF.

The chain employs TRBV29-1 and TRBJ2-7; the TCRdb call, TRBD1, lacks DNA for checking. The CDR3 runs to 14 residues. Germline V gene lookup returns CDR1 SQVTM and CDR2 ANQGSEA. CDR3 sequence reads: CSVPLPGEPYEQYF.

The rearrangement uses TRBV4-2 and TRBJ2-3; TCRdb proposes TRBD1, but this gene call is untestable without DNA. The CDR3 runs to 14 residues. Germline CDR1 reads LGHNA; CDR2 reads YNFKEQ. CDR3 residues: CASSPGGATDTQYF.

The chain joins TRBV6-2 or TRBV6-3 to TRBJ2-5; TCRdb proposes TRBD2, but this gene call is untestable without DNA. Germline lookup yields CDR1 MNHEY and CDR2 SVGEGT. The CDR3 runs 15 residues. CDR3 protein: CASSSGLADQETQYF.